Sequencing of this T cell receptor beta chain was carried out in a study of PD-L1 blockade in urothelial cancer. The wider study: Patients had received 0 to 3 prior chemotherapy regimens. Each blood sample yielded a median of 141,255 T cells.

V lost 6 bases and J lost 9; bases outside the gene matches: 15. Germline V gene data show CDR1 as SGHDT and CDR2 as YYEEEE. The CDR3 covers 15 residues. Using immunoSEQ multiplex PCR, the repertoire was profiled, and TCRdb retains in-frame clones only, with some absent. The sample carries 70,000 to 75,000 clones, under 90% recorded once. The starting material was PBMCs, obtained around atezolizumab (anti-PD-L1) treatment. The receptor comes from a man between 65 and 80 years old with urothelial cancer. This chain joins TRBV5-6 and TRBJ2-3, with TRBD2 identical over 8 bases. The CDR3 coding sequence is TGTGCCAGCACCCTAAAAACTAGGGGCGGGGGGACGCAGTATTTT. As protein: CASTLKTRGGGTQYF.